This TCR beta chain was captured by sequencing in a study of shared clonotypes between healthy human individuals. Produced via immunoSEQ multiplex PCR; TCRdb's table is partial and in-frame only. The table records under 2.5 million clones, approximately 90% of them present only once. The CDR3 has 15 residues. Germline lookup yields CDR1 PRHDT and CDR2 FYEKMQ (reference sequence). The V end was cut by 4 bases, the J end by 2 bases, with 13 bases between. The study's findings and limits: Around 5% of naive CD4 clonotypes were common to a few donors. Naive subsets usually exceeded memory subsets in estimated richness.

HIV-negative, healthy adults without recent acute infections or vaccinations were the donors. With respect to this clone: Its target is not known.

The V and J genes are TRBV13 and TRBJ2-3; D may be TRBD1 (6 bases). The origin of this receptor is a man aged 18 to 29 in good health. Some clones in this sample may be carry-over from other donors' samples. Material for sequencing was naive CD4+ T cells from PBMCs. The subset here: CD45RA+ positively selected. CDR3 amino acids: CASSSFRQATDTQYF. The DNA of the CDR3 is TGTGCCAGCAGCTCTTTTAGACAGGCCACAGATACGCAGTATTTT. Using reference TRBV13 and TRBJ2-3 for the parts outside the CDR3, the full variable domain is AAGVIQSPRHLIKEKRETATLKCYPIPRHDTVYWYQQGPGQDPQFLISFYEKMQSDKGSIPDRFSAQQFSDYHSELNMSSLELGDSALYFCASSSFRQATDTQYFGPGTRLTVL.